Presented here are 31 T cell receptor beta chains from one specimen sequenced in a study of glioma-infiltrating T cells after dendritic cell vaccination. Sequencing used immunoSEQ multiplex PCR; TCRdb keeps in-frame clones, though not all of them. The data show about 49,000 clones, about 85% seen once. This sample comprised blood, obtained before dendritic cell vaccination. These receptors were taken from a human donor with glioblastoma.

The chain recombines TRBV30 with TRBJ1-5; D gene uncertain. Germline CDR1 reads GTSNPN; CDR2 reads SVGIG (reference sequence). This CDR3 has 11 amino acids. Trimming cost V 5 bases and J 7 bases, with 9 bases left between them. The CDR3 spells CAWGSGQPQHF. The CDR3 nucleotides read TGTGCCTGGGGGTCCGGGCAGCCCCAGCATTTT.

The genes are TRBV5-4 and TRBJ1-2, with D hard to call. Germline CDR1 SGHNT, CDR2 YYREEE (reference sequence). CDR3 length: 14 amino acids. Trimming left V 0 bases short and J 4 bases short, with 10 bases between. The chain's CDR3 is CASSLALAGYGYTF. The CDR3 coding sequence is TGTGCCAGCAGCTTGGCCCTGGCGGGCTATGGCTACACCTTC.

This clone has a handful of counts. This sequence joins TRBV19 and TRBJ1-1; D remains ambiguous. Trimming stripped 3 bases from V and 0 bases from J, with 5 bases between. CDR3 size: 13 residues. CDR1 is LNHDA and CDR2 is SQIVND in the germline V gene (reference sequence). The CDR3 loop reads CASSMVVNTEAFF. In DNA form, the CDR3 reads TGTGCCAGTAGTATGGTAGTGAACACTGAAGCTTTCTTT.

This rearrangement joins TRBV7-8 to TRBJ2-5; TRBD1 matches at 9 bases. From germline, CDR1 is SGHVS and CDR2 FQNEAQ. CDR3 length equals 17 residues. The junction had 10 bases not matched to a gene; V was cut back by 5 bases and J by 0 bases. CDR3 coding DNA: TGTGCCAGCAGCCCCGGGCGGACAGGGGCCGACCAAGAGACCCAGTACTTC. Its protein is CASSPGRTGADQETQYF.

Only one count was recorded for this clone. The gene calls are TRBV19 and TRBJ2-7; TRBD1 matches 10 bases. Looked up from germline, CDR1 is LNHDA and CDR2 is SQIVND (reference sequence). V was clipped by 2 bases and J by 3 bases; unmatched bases: 10. The CDR3 runs 17 residues. The CDR3 reads CASSISSGTGDYYEQYF. CDR3 DNA sequence: TGTGCCAGTAGTATATCGTCCGGGACAGGGGATTACTACGAGCAGTACTTC.

This clone has a handful of counts. The chain combines TRBV10-2 with TRBJ1-5, with a possible D match to TRBD1 (5 bases). Germline CDR1 reads WSHSY; CDR2 reads SAAADI. Trimming took off 5 bases at V and 3 bases at J, with 11 bases between the two ends. The CDR3 is 14 residues long. The CDR3 coding sequence is TGCGCCAGCAGTCTACAGGTGAACAATCAGCCCCAGCATTTT. As protein: CASSLQVNNQPQHF.

The V call is TRBV2, the J call TRBJ2-5; tentative D call: TRBD1 (6 bases). The assigned J gene may be wrong: the sequence end matches TRBJ2-7 better. The CDR3 has 14 residues. From germline, CDR1 is SNHLY and CDR2 FYNNEI. The CDR3 protein is CASSVDSKAYEQYF. Here the CDR3 DNA reads TGTGCCAGCAGTGTGGACAGTAAGGCCTACGAGCAGTACTTC.

This chain uses TRBV9 with TRBJ1-3, with D maybe TRBD1 (5 bases). Germline V lookup: CDR1 SGDLS, CDR2 YYNGEE. Trimming cost V 3 bases and J 0 bases, with 7 bases left between them. The CDR3 is 14 amino acids. CDR3 in DNA: TGTGCCAGCAGCGGGGGCCGCTCTGGAAACACCATATATTTT. Translated, it gives CASSGGRSGNTIYF.

The V and J genes are TRBV7-8 and TRBJ2-1, with TRBD2 identical over 9 bases. Looked up from germline, CDR1 is SGHVS and CDR2 is FQNEAQ. This CDR3 has 17 residues. J lost 0 bases, V lost 5 bases, and 8 bases had no gene match. The CDR3 region is CASSPREGLSSYNEQFF. The DNA of the CDR3 is TGTGCCAGCAGCCCGCGGGAGGGCCTTAGCTCCTACAATGAGCAGTTCTTC.

The V gene is TRBV21-1, the J gene TRBJ2-1; the D call TRBD1 from the table was never checked on the DNA. TRBV21-1 is described as a pseudogene. The CDR3 consists of 17 residues. In nucleotides, the CDR3 is TGTGCCAGCAGCAAATTAGCGGGACAGGGATTCGACAATGAGCAGTTCTTC. It translates to CASSKLAGQGFDNEQFF.

This chain uses TRBV5-4 with TRBJ2-7, with 7 bases matching TRBD1. The CDR3 covers 14 residues. V gave up 0 bases and J gave up 5 bases; unmatched junction bases: 5. Looked up from germline, CDR1 is SGHNT and CDR2 is YYREEE (reference sequence). CDR3 nucleotide sequence: TGTGCCAGCAGCTTGGGTAGGGGGCGTCACGAGCAGTACTTC. It translates to CASSLGRGRHEQYF.

In this sample, this clone turned up a few times. V usage is TRBV5-1 and J usage is TRBJ1-5; TRBD1 might be the D (5 bases). The germline V and J ends were trimmed by 2 bases and 1 base, with 10 bases remaining between them. The CDR3 contains 15 residues. Germline assignment: CDR1 SGHRS and CDR2 YFSETQ. The CDR3 bases are TGCGCCAGCAGCTTACAAGGACAAAGCAATCAGCCCCAGCATTTT. This encodes CASSLQGQSNQPQHF.

The chain is built from TRBV30 and TRBJ2-5, with 8 bases that match TRBD1. The length of the CDR3 is 10 residues. The germline gives CDR1 GTSNPN, CDR2 SVGIG (reference sequence). V dropped 5 bases and J dropped 9; count of bases not matched to a gene: 2. CDR3: CAWGQGAQYF. CDR3 coding DNA: TGTGCCTGGGGACAGGGAGCCCAGTACTTC.

The chain employs TRBV7-2 and TRBJ2-7, with 11 bases identical to TRBD2. Per the germline V gene, CDR1 is SGHTA and CDR2 is FQGNSA. V lost 5 bases, J lost 1 base, and 10 bases stayed unmatched. The CDR3 covers 17 residues. CDR3 coding DNA: TGTGCCAGCAGCACCGGGACTAGCGGAGAGAGGTCCTACGAGCAGTACTTC. Its protein is CASSTGTSGERSYEQYF.

The V call is TRBV11-3, the J call TRBJ1-3; D perhaps matches TRBD1 (5 bases). The CDR3 has 15 amino acids. Per the germline V gene, CDR1 is SGHNT and CDR2 is YENEEA. Trimming left V 0 bases short and J 2 bases short, with 8 bases between. The CDR3 nucleotides read TGTGCCAGCAGCTTAGATCCAGGGACTGGAAACACCATATATTTT. Protein sequence: CASSLDPGTGNTIYF. Full variable domain (remainder filled in from reference TRBV11-3 and TRBJ1-3): EAGVVQSPRYKIIEKKQPVAFWCNPISGHNTLYWYLQNLGQGPELLIRYENEEAVDDSQLPKDRFSAERLKGVDSTLKIQPAELGDSAVYLCASSLDPGTGNTIYFGEGSWLTVV.

The genes are TRBV28 and TRBJ1-1; a possible D gene is TRBD1 (5 bases). Germline V CDR1 and CDR2: MDHEN, SYDVKM. This CDR3 contains 13 residues. The ends were cut back, 8 bases at V and 4 bases at J, with 14 bases in the middle. CDR3 in DNA: TGTGCCAGCCTGTCACCGGGGGGCACTGAAGCTTTCTTT. This gives the protein CASLSPGGTEAFF.

The rearrangement links TRBV7-2 to TRBJ2-1; D possibly corresponds to TRBD1 (5 bases). Germline CDR1 and CDR2: SGHTA and FQGNSA. With 5 bases removed from V and 1 base from J, the gap between germline ends came to 9 bases. The CDR3 sequence is 14 residues long. The CDR3 here is CASSPDRSYNEQFF. The CDR3 DNA is TGTGCCAGCAGCCCAGACAGATCCTACAATGAGCAGTTCTTC.

For this clone: The sample has other DNA sequences that encode this CDR3 too. The V gene is TRBV7-2, the J gene TRBJ2-7, with 8 bases aligning to TRBD2. Germline CDR1 is SGHTA and CDR2 is FQGNSA. This CDR3 region has 14 residues. V dropped 5 bases and J dropped 0; count of bases not matched to a gene: 3. The DNA of the CDR3 is TGTGCCAGCAGCCTCGGGGGGGGCTCCTACGAGCAGTACTTC. It codes for CASSLGGGSYEQYF. The complete variable domain, with remaining parts taken from reference TRBV7-2 and TRBJ2-7, reads GAGVSQSPSNKVTEKGKDVELRCDPISGHTALYWYRQSLGQGLEFLIYFQGNSAPDKSGLPSDRFSAERTGGSVSTLTIQRTQQEDSAVYLCASSLGGGSYEQYFGPGTRLTVT.

The J gene is TRBJ2-7, the V gene TRBV14; no clear D gene. The germline V gene has CDR1 SGHDN and CDR2 FVKESK. The CDR3 has 13 residues. With 3 bases removed from V and 3 bases from J, the gap between germline ends came to 9 bases. This chain's CDR3 is CASSHADFYEQYF. The CDR3 region has the DNA TGTGCCAGCAGCCACGCTGACTTCTACGAGCAGTACTTC.

The chain combines TRBV14 with TRBJ2-1; weak D call: TRBD2 (5 bases). The germline V and J ends were trimmed by 4 bases and 0 bases, with 10 bases remaining between them. The germline gives CDR1 SGHDN, CDR2 FVKESK. The CDR3 covers 15 residues. CDR3 residues: CASSRTLSSYNEQFF. The CDR3, as DNA: TGTGCCAGCAGCCGGACTCTTAGCTCCTACAATGAGCAGTTCTTC. Filled out from reference TRBV14 and TRBJ2-1, the complete variable domain reads EAGVTQFPSHSVIEKGQTVTLRCDPISGHDNLYWYRRVMGKEIKFLLHFVKESKQDESGMPNNRFLAERTGGTYSTLKVQPAELEDSGVYFCASSRTLSSYNEQFFGPGTRLTVL.

The rearrangement joins TRBV19 to TRBJ2-5; the match to TRBD1 covers 9 bases. The CDR3 is 14 residues long. V lost 6 bases and J lost 5; bases outside the gene matches: 7. Germline CDR1 is LNHDA and CDR2 is SQIVND (reference sequence). The CDR3 region is CASRDGQGSETQYF. The CDR3 DNA reads TGTGCCAGTAGGGACGGACAGGGGTCGGAGACCCAGTACTTC.

The chain joins TRBV5-8 to TRBJ1-1; D gene uncertain. V shed 4 bases and J shed 2 bases, with 12 bases lying between them. The V gene's germline CDR1 is SGHTS and CDR2 YDEGEE. The CDR3 consists of 14 residues. The DNA for the CDR3 is TGTGCCAGCAGCCGATTGCCACTAAACACTGAAGCTTTCTTT. Translated: CASSRLPLNTEAFF.

This chain uses TRBV4-2 with TRBJ1-1; D possibly corresponds to TRBD1 (5 bases). V lost 1 base, J lost 3 bases, and 15 bases lay in between. This CDR3 region has 16 residues. CDR1 is LGHNA and CDR2 is YNFKEQ in the germline V gene. The CDR3 bases are TGTGCCAGCAGCCAAGGGGCCCAGGGAGGAGACACTGAAGCTTTCTTT. This encodes CASSQGAQGGDTEAFF.

This chain links TRBV5-4 with TRBJ2-1; 10 bases agree with TRBD2. J lost 4 bases, V lost 4 bases, and 5 bases had no gene match. CDR1 is SGHNT and CDR2 is YYREEE in the germline V gene (reference sequence). The CDR3 contains 15 residues. The CDR3 DNA reads TGTGCCAGCAGCCCTTCTAGCGGGAGTTACAATGAGCAGTTCTTC. As protein: CASSPSSGSYNEQFF.

Only one count was recorded for this clone. The V call is TRBV7-8, the J call TRBJ1-1; D is ambiguous. In germline, CDR1 is SGHVS, CDR2 FQNEAQ. V was pared by 2 bases and J by 6 bases, with 13 bases between. CDR3 length equals 14 residues. The CDR3 spells CASSLLRDKPEAFF. CDR3 in DNA: TGTGCCAGCAGCTTATTGAGGGATAAGCCTGAAGCTTTCTTT.

The chain has TRBV7-9 and TRBJ1-2; 8 bases are shared with TRBD1. With V trimmed by 3 bases and J by 8 bases, 8 bases remained unmatched. The length of the CDR3 is 14 residues. The germline V gene encodes CDR1 SEHNR and CDR2 FQNEAQ (reference sequence). CDR3 DNA: TGTGCCAGCAGCTTGGATGGACAGGGCGACGGCTACACCTTC. Protein product: CASSLDGQGDGYTF.

The chain employs TRBV19 and TRBJ1-4, with D possibly TRBD1 on 5 matching bases. The CDR3 consists of 16 residues. V was shortened by 7 bases and J by 4 bases, with 19 bases between the two germline ends. Looked up from germline, CDR1 is LNHDA and CDR2 is SQIVND (reference sequence). This chain's CDR3 is CASKTMGPTINEKLFF. The CDR3 DNA is TGTGCCAGTAAAACAATGGGGCCGACGATTAATGAAAAACTGTTTTTT.

The J gene is TRBJ1-3, the V gene TRBV19, with 8 positions matching TRBD1. The CDR3 is 15 amino acids. The germline V gene encodes CDR1 LNHDA and CDR2 SQIVND (reference sequence). After removal of 5 bases from V and 4 bases from J, the junction contained 7 bases not matched to a gene. CDR3 loop: CASSPRRGPGNTIYF. The CDR3 DNA sequence: TGTGCCAGTAGTCCCCGCAGGGGGCCAGGAAACACCATATATTTT. The full variable domain, rest sourced from reference TRBV19 and TRBJ1-3, is DGGITQSPKYLFRKEGQNVTLSCEQNLNHDAMYWYRQDPGQGLRLIYYSQIVNDFQKGDIAEGYSVSREKKESFPLTVTSAQKNPTAFYLCASSPRRGPGNTIYFGEGSWLTVV.

This sequence joins TRBV6-6 and TRBJ2-2, with 9 positions matching TRBD1. Germline CDR1 is MNHNY and CDR2 is SVGAGI (reference sequence). This CDR3 has 14 amino acids. V was pared by 2 bases and J by 6 bases, with 1 base of the junction left unmatched. CDR3 sequence: CASSYDRGSGELFF. Written as DNA, the CDR3 is TGTGCCAGCAGTTACGACAGGGGGTCCGGGGAGCTGTTTTTT.

The chain has TRBV6-5 and TRBJ1-1, with 11 nucleotides matching TRBD1. Germline V gene sequence: CDR1 MNHEY, CDR2 SVGAGI. Trimming at V came to 2 bases and at J to 6 bases, leaving 2 bases not matched to a gene. CDR3 size: 14 residues. The CDR3 coding sequence is TGTGCCAGCAGTTACCCGGGACAGGGGGCTGAAGCTTTCTTT. This gives the protein CASSYPGQGAEAFF.

The chain is built from TRBV30 and TRBJ1-2, with D perhaps matching TRBD1 (6 bases). Germline CDR1 and CDR2: GTSNPN and SVGIG (reference sequence). V dropped 4 bases and J dropped 6 bases, with 12 bases sitting between them. The CDR3 runs to 12 residues. In DNA form, the CDR3 reads TGTGCCTGGATGGTGGGGGGGCATGGCTACACCTTC. Its translation: CAWMVGGHGYTF.